This TCR beta chain was recorded in a study of T cells in localized non-small cell lung cancer. Notes on the study in general: It remains possible that heterogeneity exists, since only one tumor region was sequenced.

Repertoires were generated with immunoSEQ multiplex PCR, while TCRdb's copy carries only in-frame clones and drops some. Among 75,000 to 85,000 clones listed, 80% were seen once. To note about this clone: Antigen: not known.

Germline lookup yields CDR1 LGHNA and CDR2 YSLEER. The CDR3 runs 16 residues. The V end was cut by 2 bases, the J end by 0 bases, with 11 bases between. This chain links TRBV4-3 with TRBJ2-1; D perhaps matches TRBD2 (6 bases). Sequenced material: peripheral blood, taken before any cancer treatment. This TCR was recovered from an older female donor with stage I lung adenocarcinoma. The chain's CDR3 is CASSQREDTSYNEQFF. CDR3 sequence (DNA): TGCGCCAGCAGCCAAAGGGAGGACACCTCCTACAATGAGCAGTTCTTC.